This T cell receptor (beta chain) comes out of a study of cytomegalovirus exposure and HLA in healthy donors. Turning to the study itself: When 300 to 400 donors were genotyped, over 80% of them were found to fall in the Caucasian-associated ancestry cluster.

PCR amplification relied on 60 Vbeta primers (plus 13 Jbeta primers). Only in-frame clones appear in the TCRdb table, and some are missing; sequencing was by immunoSEQ multiplex PCR. Its clone listing holds some 55,000 clones. Trimming pared 0 bases from V and 11 bases from J, leaving 10 bases between. CDR1 is MGHDK and CDR2 is SYGVNS in the germline V gene. CDR3 length: 12 residues. Study findings and constraints: Accounts indicate the classifier identified cytomegalovirus status with strong specificity and sensitivity. A previous analysis found most TCR beta V segments productive roughly 87% or roughly 30% of the time. Excluded: some indistinguishable V segments such as TRBV6-2 and TRBV6-3.

Worth noting for this clone: Its target is not known.

Sequenced sample: PBMCs. The chain couples TRBV25-1 to TRBJ1-1; TRBD1 is a possible D gene (5 bases). The receptor was isolated from a woman aged 40-49 years in good health and CMV-seronegative. This CDR3 is CASSEYDSRAFF. The CDR3 DNA sequence: TGTGCCAGCAGTGAATATGACAGCCGGGCTTTCTTT.